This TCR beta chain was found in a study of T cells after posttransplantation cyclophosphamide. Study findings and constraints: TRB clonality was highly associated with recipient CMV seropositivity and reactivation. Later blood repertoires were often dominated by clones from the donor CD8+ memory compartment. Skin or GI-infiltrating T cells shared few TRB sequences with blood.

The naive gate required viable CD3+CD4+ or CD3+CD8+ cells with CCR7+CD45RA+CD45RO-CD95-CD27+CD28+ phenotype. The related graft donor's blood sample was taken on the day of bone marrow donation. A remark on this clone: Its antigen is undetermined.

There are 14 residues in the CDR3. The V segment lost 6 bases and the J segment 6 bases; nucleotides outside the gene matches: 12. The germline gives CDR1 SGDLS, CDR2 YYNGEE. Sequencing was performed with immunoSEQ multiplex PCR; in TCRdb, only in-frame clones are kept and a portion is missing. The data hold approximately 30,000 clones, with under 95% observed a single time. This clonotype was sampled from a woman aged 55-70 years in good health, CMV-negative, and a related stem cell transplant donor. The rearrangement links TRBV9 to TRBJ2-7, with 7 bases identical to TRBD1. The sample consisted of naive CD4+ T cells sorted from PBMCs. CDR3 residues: CASTKGQAAGEQYF. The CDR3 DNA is TGTGCCAGCACCAAAGGACAGGCGGCTGGCGAGCAGTACTTC.